This TCR beta chain was obtained from a study of cytomegalovirus exposure and HLA in healthy donors. Overall study context: From some 190 million T cells, an earlier analysis saw 110 million or so unique TCR beta sequences.

PCR amplification relied on 60 Vbeta primers (plus 13 Jbeta primers). Using immunoSEQ multiplex PCR, the repertoire was profiled, and TCRdb retains in-frame clones only, with some absent. The sample consists of some 150,000 clones, about three fifths of them appearing once. General observations from the study: Later work showed greater clonal expansion in HLA-associated TCR beta chains than in equally common others. Most likely, a cluster of highly shared sequence variants arose as a sequencing artifact. A later analysis found that most CMV-associated TCR beta chains appeared HLA-restricted.

A remark on this clone: Its antigen is as yet unknown.

The sequence derives from an older woman in good health and CMV-seropositive. The specimen sequenced was PBMCs.

In nucleotides, the CDR3 is TGTGCCAGCAGCTTACGGGCCAGGACAAACACTGAAGCTTTCTTT. Its translation is CASSLRARTNTEAFF. The chain employs TRBV11-2 and TRBJ1-1; D may be TRBD1 (5 bases). Trimming pared 2 bases from V and 2 bases from J, leaving 12 bases between. CDR1 and CDR2 (germline): SGHAT, FQNNGV. The CDR3 is 15 amino acids.